This TCR beta chain is drawn from a study of blood T cell repertoires in COVID-19 (dated by TCRdb to 2020 to 2022). Looking at the study overall: The collaborator samples originated in the United States, Italy and Spain and spanned the acute and convalescent phases of COVID-19. A freely available public database, intended as a resource for researchers studying the immune response to SARS-CoV-2, is where the repertoires were released. The material from the prospective study consisted of cDNA or gDNA derived from T cells, B-cell-depleted T cells, or PBMCs. The samples were drawn from the first 160 participants of the ongoing ImmuneRACE study and from 1,254 subjects provided by 6 global collaborators. Subjects who had been exposed to COVID-19, were actively infected with it, or had recovered from it provided the deeply sampled blood TCRbeta repertoires that made up the dataset. Where available, HLA class I and class II types were obtained from metadata supplied by the sample provider rather than from assay-based typing. A de-identified subject ID, COVID-19 status, age in years and sex were almost always included in the sample metadata. Overall study results and their limits: How much clinical and demographic metadata was included differed by source and by participant, and the metadata was provided uncurated.

This clone has a handful of counts. Its antigen has not been determined. One base away there is no much larger clone; base qualities are not given. Each collaborating institution followed its own protocols to collect whole blood in K2EDTA tubes. For TCRbeta analysis, collaborators shipped samples in one of three forms: frozen whole blood, isolated PBMCs, or DNA extracted from either of those sample types. TCRbeta CDR3 regions were amplified from genomic DNA by means of the immunoSEQ Assay, a bias-controlled multiplex PCR. Turning to the authors' computational methods: The number of nucleated cells in each sample was estimated by amplification of reference gene primers within the assay. To quantify the absolute abundance of each unique TCRbeta CDR3 rearrangement, sequence reads were collapsed and filtered. For each sample, productive Simpson clonality was calculated as the square root of Simpson's diversity index over productive rearrangements. Drawn from immuneACCESS, this table holds only the in-frame rearrangements with V and J called that TCRdb kept. Clones are partly lost; checked studies trace under half to an unresolved V gene and leave the rest unexplained. V, J and clone size reflect that table, while D and trimming were determined from the DNA. In this sample the table shows around 70,000 clones, around 78% of which occur a single time. The top ten hold around 15% of the sample.

Ends trimmed: V by 3 bases, J by 3 bases; bases unmatched to a gene: 8. Reading from cysteine to phenylalanine, the CDR3 counts 14 amino acids. Only CDR3 DNA remains: 42 bases, in frame from the first base. The germline V gene (reference sequence) supplies CDR1 GTSNPN and CDR2 SVGIG. Sequencing was carried out using peripheral blood. The chain was built from TRBV30 and TRBJ2-7; 7 junctional bases match TRBD1. This receptor was obtained from a human donor in a cohort sampled during active COVID-19. The DNA is TGTGCCTGGAGGCCTAGGACAGGACACTACGAGCAGTACTTC. It translates to CAWRPRTGHYEQYF.